Listed below are T cell receptor beta chains from one sample, sequenced in a study of T cells in Graves' hyperthyroidism and ophthalmopathy. TCRdb reanalysed the multiplex PCR reads using MiXCR and keeps one entry per CDR3 protein. The table has a few hundred thousand distinct CDR3 sequences, roughly an eighth seen once. Sequenced sample: blood. The receptors originated from a woman aged 18-29 years with Graves' hyperthyroidism. CDR3s leave out the opening cysteine and the closing phenylalanine or tryptophan. Each record gives: J gene, V gene, CDR3 protein.

j_call: TRBJ1-5
v_call: TRBV20-1
cdr3_aa: SAPSSGGQLNQPQH

j_call: TRBJ2-3
v_call: TRBV20-1
cdr3_aa: SARGPSGSLDTQY

j_call: TRBJ1-1
v_call: TRBV3-1
cdr3_aa: ASSRGGQGYTEAF

j_call: TRBJ2-3
v_call: TRBV7-2
cdr3_aa: ASSRLGTSTDTQY

j_call: TRBJ2-3
v_call: TRBV4-3
cdr3_aa: ASSQDLAGSDTQY

j_call: TRBJ1-6
v_call: TRBV20-1
cdr3_aa: SAKGDRVNSPLH

j_call: TRBJ2-4
v_call: TRBV20-1
cdr3_aa: SARDVSLAKNIQY

j_call: TRBJ1-1
v_call: TRBV27
cdr3_aa: ASSLQLENTEAF

j_call: TRBJ2-7
v_call: TRBV20-1
cdr3_aa: SARDAARDYEQY

j_call: TRBJ1-1
v_call: TRBV27
cdr3_aa: ASSSSGTGPTEAF